The rows below give T cell receptor beta chains drawn from one sample of a study of STAT5B mutations in CD4+ large granular lymphocyte leukemia. Some clones are missing from TCRdb's copy, which holds only in-frame ones; the method was immunoSEQ multiplex PCR. Among 30,000 or so clones listed, less than 85% were seen once. Sequencing was carried out using CD4+ T cells from blood buffy coats. The receptors shown here come from a human donor in good health. Each CDR3 is given without its conserved first and last residue. Each record gives: J gene, V gene, CDR3 protein.

J: TRBJ2-1; V: TRBV9; CDR3: ASSDRGGSYNEQF
J: TRBJ2-3; V: TRBV6-5; CDR3: ASTQADTQY
J: TRBJ2-3; V: TRBV28; CDR3: ASSLAGGQDTQY
J: TRBJ2-7; V: TRBV18; CDR3: ASSPMGKVGEQY
J: TRBJ1-2; V: TRBV7-2; CDR3: ASSLVGMQSGYT
J: TRBJ2-3; V: TRBV18; CDR3: ASSPRLAGGGSTDTQY
J: TRBJ1-4; V: TRBV6-6; CDR3: ASRAPGAAPNEKLF
J: TRBJ2-3; V: TRBV15; CDR3: ATSLPGAAGTQY
J: TRBJ1-3; V: TRBV5-1; CDR3: ASSLGGDSGNTIY
J: TRBJ1-1; V: TRBV6-1; CDR3: ASSTGVNTEAF
J: TRBJ2-1; V: TRBV7-2; CDR3: ASSLRLALTYNEQF
J: TRBJ2-1; V: TRBV29-1; CDR3: SAKNRDYNEQF
J: TRBJ1-2; V: TRBV29-1; CDR3: SSYEGTLGYT
J: TRBJ2-3; V: TRBV25-1; CDR3: ASSEPWTGLVRDTQY
J: TRBJ1-6; V: TRBV30; CDR3: AWRAGQGYSPLH
J: TRBJ2-7; V: TRBV5-4; CDR3: ASSSIRTPGQY
J: TRBJ2-3; V: TRBV6-5; CDR3: ASSWGQATDTQY
J: TRBJ2-3; V: TRBV6-5; CDR3: ASSYTLAGGPDTQY
J: TRBJ1-1; V: TRBV30; CDR3: AWSTSMNTEAF
J: TRBJ2-2; V: TRBV6-1; CDR3: ASSESGRGTGELF
J: TRBJ1-1; V: TRBV6-1; CDR3: ASSEATPGLGKAF
J: TRBJ2-3; V: TRBV29-1; CDR3: SADTHADTQY
J: TRBJ1-1; V: TRBV27; CDR3: ASRRQANTEAF
J: TRBJ2-1; V: TRBV6-5; CDR3: ASSYSGRGTANEQF
J: TRBJ2-4; V: TRBV4-3; CDR3: ASRHIRGSVKNIQY